This TCR beta chain was identified in a study of Ad26.COV2.S vaccination and SARS-CoV-2 variants. Noted treatment: around 19 received Ad26.COV2.S at low or high dose, single or two shots; a few received placebo; per-sample allocation not given. The investigators took samples on day 63 after the first vaccine or placebo injection. The table came from immunoSEQ multiplex PCR; TCRdb's copy has only in-frame clones and leaves some out. The profile shows under 500,000 clones, about 90% of them singletons. Germline V lookup: CDR1 SGHDN, CDR2 FVKESK. This CDR3 contains 15 residues. V trimming: 6 bases; J trimming: 4 bases; junction bases outside the gene matches: 10. This clone has a single count.

The clonotype originates from a person between 18 and 60 years old who received the Ad26.COV2.S COVID-19 vaccine or a placebo. The specimen comprised peripheral blood, sampled in a trial of Ad26.COV2.S vaccine versus placebo. The rearrangement uses TRBV14 and TRBJ2-7, with 9 bases matching TRBD1. CDR3 sequence reads: CASRRTGDNRYEQYF. The CDR3 region has the DNA TGTGCCAGCAGACGGACAGGGGATAATCGGTACGAGCAGTACTTC. The full variable domain, completed using reference TRBV14 and TRBJ2-7, is EAGVTQFPSHSVIEKGQTVTLRCDPISGHDNLYWYRRVMGKEIKFLLHFVKESKQDESGMPNNRFLAERTGGTYSTLKVQPAELEDSGVYFCASRRTGDNRYEQYFGPGTRLTVT.